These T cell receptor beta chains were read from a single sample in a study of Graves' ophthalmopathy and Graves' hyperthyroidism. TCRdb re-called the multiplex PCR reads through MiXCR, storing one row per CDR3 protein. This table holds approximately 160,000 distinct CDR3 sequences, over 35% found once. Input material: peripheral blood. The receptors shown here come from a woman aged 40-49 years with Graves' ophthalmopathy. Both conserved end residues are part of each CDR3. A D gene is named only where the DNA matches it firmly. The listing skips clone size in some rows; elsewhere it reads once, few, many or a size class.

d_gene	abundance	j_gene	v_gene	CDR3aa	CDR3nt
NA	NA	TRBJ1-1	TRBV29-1	CSVGVNTEAFF	TGCAGCGTTGGCGTGAACACTGAAGCTTTCTTT
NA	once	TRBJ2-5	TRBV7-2	CASSLMGRAETQYF	TGTGCCAGCAGCTTAATGGGCAGGGCGGAGACCCAGTACTTC
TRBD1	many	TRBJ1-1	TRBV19	CASYRFHAGGTEAFF	TGTGCCAGTTATCGCTTCCACGCAGGGGGCACTGAAGCTTTCTTT
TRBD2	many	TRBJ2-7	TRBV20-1	CSALPLAGGHDEQYF	TGCAGTGCACTCCCTCTAGCGGGGGGGCACGACGAGCAGTACTTC
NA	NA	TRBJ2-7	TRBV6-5	CASSYKWGSYEQYF	TGTGCCAGCAGTTACAAGTGGGGAAGCTACGAGCAGTACTTC
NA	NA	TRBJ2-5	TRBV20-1	CSAQIGETQYF	TGCAGTGCTCAGATTGGGGAGACCCAGTACTTC
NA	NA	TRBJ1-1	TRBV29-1	CSVVGLGNTEAFF	TGCAGCGTTGTGGGGCTTGGGAACACTGAAGCTTTCTTT
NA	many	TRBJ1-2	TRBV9	CASSVQQGDYGYTF	TGTGCCAGCAGCGTTCAACAGGGCGACTATGGCTACACCTTC
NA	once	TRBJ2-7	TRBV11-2	CASSLEAPSYEQYF	TGTGCCAGCAGCTTAGAGGCGCCCTCCTACGAGCAGTACTTC
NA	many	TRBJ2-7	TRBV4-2	CASSHRQGSGDTYGQYF	TGTGCCAGCAGCCATCGGCAGGGTAGCGGCGACACCTACGGGCAGTACTTC
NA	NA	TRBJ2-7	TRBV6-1	CASTREGATYEQYF	TGTGCCAGCACCCGGGAGGGGGCAACCTACGAGCAGTACTTC
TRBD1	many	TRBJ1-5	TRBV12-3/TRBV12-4	CASSLAGQGNQPQHF	TGTGCCAGCAGTTTAGCGGGACAGGGGAATCAGCCCCAGCATTTT
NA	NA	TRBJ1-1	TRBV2	CASSEFSLFPEAFF	TGTGCCAGCAGTGAATTTTCCCTTTTCCCTGAAGCTTTCTTT
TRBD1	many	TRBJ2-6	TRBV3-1	CASSQETGTGANVLTF	TGTGCCAGCAGCCAAGAGACAGGGACTGGGGCCAACGTCCTGACTTTC
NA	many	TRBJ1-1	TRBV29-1	CSVSSNQVWTEAFF	TGCAGCGTTAGCTCTAATCAAGTATGGACTGAAGCTTTCTTT
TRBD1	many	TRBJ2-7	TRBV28	CASSTGTGGNEQYF	TGTGCCAGCAGCACCGGGACAGGGGGTAACGAGCAGTACTTC
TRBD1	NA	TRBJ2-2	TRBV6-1	CASTTGQGAGTGELFF	TGTGCCAGCACGACGGGGCAGGGGGCCGGAACCGGGGAGCTGTTTTTT
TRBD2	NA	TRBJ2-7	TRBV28	CASSFASGSSYEQYF	TGTGCCAGCAGTTTTGCTAGCGGGAGTTCCTACGAGCAGTACTTC
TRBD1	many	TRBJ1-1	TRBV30	CAWGDSNTEAFF	TGTGCCTGGGGGGACAGTAACACTGAAGCTTTCTTT
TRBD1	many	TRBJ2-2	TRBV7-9	CASSLAWDSTNTGELFF	TGTGCCAGCAGCTTAGCCTGGGACAGTACGAACACCGGGGAGCTGTTTTTT
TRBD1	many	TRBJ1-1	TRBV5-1	CASSSGTGGANTEAFF	TGCGCCAGCAGCTCCGGGACAGGGGGCGCGAACACTGAAGCTTTCTTT
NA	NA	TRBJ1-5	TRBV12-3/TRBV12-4	CASSPLGSGNQPQHF	TGTGCCAGCAGCCCTTTGGGGTCCGGCAATCAGCCCCAGCATTTT
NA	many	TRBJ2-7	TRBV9	CASSVGGGSGPPPYEQYF	TGTGCCAGCAGCGTAGGAGGAGGGAGCGGCCCTCCCCCCTACGAGCAGTACTTC
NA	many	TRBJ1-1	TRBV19	CASSMAVVQPNTEAFF	TGTGCCAGTAGCATGGCGGTGGTACAACCGAACACTGAAGCTTTCTTT
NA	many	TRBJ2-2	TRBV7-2	CASSLRGKSGELFF	TGTGCCAGCAGCTTAAGGGGGAAGTCCGGGGAGCTGTTTTTT
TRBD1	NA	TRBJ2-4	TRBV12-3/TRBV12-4	CASSERAGGASPAKNIQYF	TGTGCCAGCAGTGAACGGGCAGGGGGCGCGAGTCCGGCCAAAAACATTCAGTACTTC
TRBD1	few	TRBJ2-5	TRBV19	CATSDRAQETQYF	TGTGCCACATCAGACAGGGCCCAAGAGACCCAGTACTTC
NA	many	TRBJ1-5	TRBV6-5	CASSYLLGQPQHF	TGTGCCAGCAGTTATCTTCTGGGGCAGCCCCAGCATTTT
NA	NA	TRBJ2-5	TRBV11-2	CASSLDPAYPQETQYF	TGTGCCAGCAGCTTAGATCCAGCCTACCCCCAGGAGACCCAGTACTTC
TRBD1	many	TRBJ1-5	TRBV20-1	CSARQGVNNQPQHF	TGCAGTGCTAGACAGGGGGTCAACAATCAGCCCCAGCATTTT
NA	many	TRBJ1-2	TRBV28	CASSPPSGAFNYGYTF	TGTGCCAGCAGCCCCCCAAGTGGCGCGTTTAACTATGGCTACACCTTC
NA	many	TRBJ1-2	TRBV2	CASSARQPYTF	TGTGCCAGCAGTGCGAGACAGCCCTACACCTTC
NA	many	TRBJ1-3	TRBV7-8	CASSFEFSGNTIYF	TGTGCCAGCAGCTTTGAGTTCTCCGGAAACACCATATATTTT
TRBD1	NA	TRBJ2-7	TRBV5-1	CASSIYGTGVYEQYF	TGCGCCAGCAGCATATACGGGACAGGAGTCTACGAGCAGTACTTC
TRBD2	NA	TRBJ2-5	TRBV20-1	CSAQREFLETQYF	TGCAGTGCTCAGCGGGAGTTTTTGGAGACCCAGTACTTC
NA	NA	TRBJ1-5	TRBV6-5	CASNSQARGNQPQHF	TGTGCCAGCAATTCTCAAGCCAGGGGCAATCAGCCCCAGCATTTT
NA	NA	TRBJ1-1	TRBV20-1	CSAKPEEYETEAFF	TGCAGTGCCAAGCCGGAGGAGTATGAGACTGAAGCTTTCTTT
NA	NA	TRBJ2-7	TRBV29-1	CSVESGPYEQYF	TGCAGCGTTGAATCGGGGCCCTACGAGCAGTACTTC
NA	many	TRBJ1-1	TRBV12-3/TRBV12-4	CASSTQGWTEAFF	TGTGCCAGCAGTACCCAGGGCTGGACTGAAGCTTTCTTT
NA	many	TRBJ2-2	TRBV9	CASSETGQNTGELFF	TGTGCCAGCAGCGAGACAGGACAGAACACCGGGGAGCTGTTTTTT
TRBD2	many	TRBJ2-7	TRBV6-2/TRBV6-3	CASSPGLANNYEQYF	TGTGCCAGCAGTCCGGGACTAGCGAATAACTACGAGCAGTACTTC
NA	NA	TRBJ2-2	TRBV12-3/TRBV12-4	CASSRPSGFGELFF	TGTGCCAGCAGTCGCCCTTCGGGGTTCGGGGAGCTGTTTTTT
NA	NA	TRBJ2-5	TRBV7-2	CASSLVEGETQYF	TGTGCCAGCAGCTTAGTTGAGGGAGAGACCCAGTACTTC
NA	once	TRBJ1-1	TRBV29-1	CSVNQLSINTEAFF	TGCAGCGTTAATCAGTTATCTATTAACACTGAAGCTTTCTTT
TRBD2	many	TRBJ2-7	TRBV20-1	CSATGTSGTYEQYF	TGCAGTGCAACCGGGACTAGCGGGACCTACGAGCAGTACTTC
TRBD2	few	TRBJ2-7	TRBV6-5	CASLLGLGAYEQYF	TGTGCCAGCTTACTAGGACTAGGCGCCTACGAGCAGTACTTC
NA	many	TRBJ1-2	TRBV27	CASSLSRVNYGYTF	TGTGCCAGCAGTTTATCGCGGGTGAACTATGGCTACACCTTC
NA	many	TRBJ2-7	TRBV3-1	CASSHRLYYEQYF	TGTGCCAGCAGCCATAGACTCTACTACGAGCAGTACTTC
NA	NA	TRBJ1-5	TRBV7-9	CATGSTQAPIQHF	TGTGCCACCGGCTCCACACAAGCCCCCATCCAGCATTTT
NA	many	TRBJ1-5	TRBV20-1	CSASRARNSIQPQHF	TGCAGTGCTAGTCGAGCCCGAAACTCAATTCAGCCCCAGCATTTT
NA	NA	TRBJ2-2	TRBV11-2	CASSLEQRGELFF	TGTGCCAGCAGCTTAGAGCAACGTGGGGAGCTGTTTTTT
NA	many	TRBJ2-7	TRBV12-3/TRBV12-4	CASSHPGTQQYF	TGTGCCAGCAGTCACCCCGGGACACAGCAGTACTTC
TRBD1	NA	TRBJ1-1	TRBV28	CASSLWSGDRGEAFF	TGTGCCAGCAGTTTATGGTCAGGGGACAGGGGGGAAGCTTTCTTT
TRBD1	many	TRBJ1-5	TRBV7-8	CASSRGTTGGKHF	TGTGCCAGCAGCCGGGGGACGACAGGGGGAAAGCATTTT
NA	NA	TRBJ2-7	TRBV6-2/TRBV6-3	CASSYSGPGREQYF	TGTGCCAGCAGTTACTCTGGCCCCGGGCGCGAGCAGTACTTC